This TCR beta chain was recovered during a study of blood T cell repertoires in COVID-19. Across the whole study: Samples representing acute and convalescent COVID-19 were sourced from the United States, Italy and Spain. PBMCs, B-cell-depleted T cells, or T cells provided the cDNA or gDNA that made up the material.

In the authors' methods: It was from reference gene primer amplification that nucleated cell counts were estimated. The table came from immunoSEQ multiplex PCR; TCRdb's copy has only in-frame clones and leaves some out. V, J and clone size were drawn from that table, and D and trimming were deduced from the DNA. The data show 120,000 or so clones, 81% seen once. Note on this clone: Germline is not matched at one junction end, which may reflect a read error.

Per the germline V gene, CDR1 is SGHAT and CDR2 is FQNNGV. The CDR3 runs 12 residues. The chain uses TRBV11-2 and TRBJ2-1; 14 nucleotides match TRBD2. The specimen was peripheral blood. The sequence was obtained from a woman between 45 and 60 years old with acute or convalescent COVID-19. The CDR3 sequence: CASSRTSGRLLF. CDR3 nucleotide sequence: TGTGCCAGCAGCAGGACTAGCGGGAGGCTGCTCTTC.